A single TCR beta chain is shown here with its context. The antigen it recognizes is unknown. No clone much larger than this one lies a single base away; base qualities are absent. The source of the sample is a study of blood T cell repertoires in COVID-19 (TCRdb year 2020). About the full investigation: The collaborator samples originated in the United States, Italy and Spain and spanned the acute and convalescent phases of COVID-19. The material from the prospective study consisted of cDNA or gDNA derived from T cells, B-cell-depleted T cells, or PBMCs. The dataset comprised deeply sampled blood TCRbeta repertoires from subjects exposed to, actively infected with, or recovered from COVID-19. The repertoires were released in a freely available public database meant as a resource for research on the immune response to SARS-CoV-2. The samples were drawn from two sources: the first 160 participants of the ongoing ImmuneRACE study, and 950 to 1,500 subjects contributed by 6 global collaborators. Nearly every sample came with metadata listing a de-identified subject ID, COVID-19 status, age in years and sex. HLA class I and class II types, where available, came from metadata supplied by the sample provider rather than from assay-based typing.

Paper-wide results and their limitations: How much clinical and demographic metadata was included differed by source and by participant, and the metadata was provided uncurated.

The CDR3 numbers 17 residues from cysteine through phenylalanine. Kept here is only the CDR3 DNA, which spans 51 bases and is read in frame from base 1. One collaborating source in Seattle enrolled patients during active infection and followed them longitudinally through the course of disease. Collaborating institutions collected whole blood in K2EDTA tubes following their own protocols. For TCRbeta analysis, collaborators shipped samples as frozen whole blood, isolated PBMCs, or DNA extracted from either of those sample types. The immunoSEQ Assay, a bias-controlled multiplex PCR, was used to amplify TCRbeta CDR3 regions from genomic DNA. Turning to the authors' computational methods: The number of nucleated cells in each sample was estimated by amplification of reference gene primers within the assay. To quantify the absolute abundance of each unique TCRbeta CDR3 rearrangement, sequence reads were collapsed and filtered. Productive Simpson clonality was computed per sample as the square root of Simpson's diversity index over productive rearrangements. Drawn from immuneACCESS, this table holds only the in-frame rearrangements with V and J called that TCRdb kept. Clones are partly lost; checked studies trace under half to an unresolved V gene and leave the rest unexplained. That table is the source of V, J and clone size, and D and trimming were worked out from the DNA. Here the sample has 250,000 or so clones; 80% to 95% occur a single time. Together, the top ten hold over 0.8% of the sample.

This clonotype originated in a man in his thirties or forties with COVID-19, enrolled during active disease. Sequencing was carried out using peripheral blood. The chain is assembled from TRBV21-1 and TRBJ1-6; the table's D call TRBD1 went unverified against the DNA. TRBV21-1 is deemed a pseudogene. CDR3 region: CASSASGTGGARSPLHF. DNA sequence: TGTGCCAGCAGCGCCTCCGGGACAGGGGGCGCGCGATCACCCCTCCACTTT.